This TCR beta chain was observed in a study of PD-1 blockade in classical Hodgkin lymphoma. CDR1 and CDR2 from the germline V gene are MNHNY and SVGAGI (reference sequence). The CDR3 sequence is 14 residues long. V gave up 0 bases and J gave up 5 bases, with 10 bases separating them. Sequencing used immunoSEQ multiplex PCR; TCRdb keeps in-frame clones, though not all of them. The sample includes tens of thousands of clones, roughly 78% seen only once; the top ten take less than 10%. Time point indicated: cycle 4 day 1 (C4D1), after 6 weeks of nivolumab. All patients relapsed after autologous stem cell transplantation, and brentuximab vedotin exposure varied.

This chain uses TRBV6-6 with TRBJ1-1, with D hard to call. The sequence came from a human donor with classical Hodgkin lymphoma. The sample consisted of peripheral blood mononuclear cells (PBMCs), taken before the fourth cycle of nivolumab. The CDR3: CASSYSTAGTEAFF. The CDR3 DNA is TGTGCCAGCAGTTACTCGACGGCCGGGACTGAAGCTTTCTTT.